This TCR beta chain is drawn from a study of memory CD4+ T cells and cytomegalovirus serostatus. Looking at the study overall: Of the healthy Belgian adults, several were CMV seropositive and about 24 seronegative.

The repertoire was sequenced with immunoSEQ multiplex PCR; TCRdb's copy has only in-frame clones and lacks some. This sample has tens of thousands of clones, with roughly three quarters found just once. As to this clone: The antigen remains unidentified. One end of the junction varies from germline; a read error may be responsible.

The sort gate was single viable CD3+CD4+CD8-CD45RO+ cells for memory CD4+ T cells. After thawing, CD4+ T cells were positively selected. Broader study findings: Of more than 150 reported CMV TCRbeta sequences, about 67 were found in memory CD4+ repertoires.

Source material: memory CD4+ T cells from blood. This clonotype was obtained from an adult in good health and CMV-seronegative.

The CDR3 sequence is CASSRNAIGETQYF. The CDR3 coding sequence is TGTGCTAGCAGCCGAAACGCGATAGGAGAGACCCAGTACTTC. The chain uses TRBV7-7 and TRBJ2-5; D is ambiguous. Germline lookup yields CDR1 SSHAT and CDR2 FNYEAQ (reference sequence). The length of the CDR3 is 14 residues. Full variable domain (rest looked up from reference TRBV7-7 and TRBJ2-5): GAGVSQSPRYKVTKRGQDVTLRCDPISSHATLYWYQQALGQGPEFLTYFNYEAQPDKSGLPSDRFSAERPEGSISTLTIQRTEQRDSAMYRCASSRNAIGETQYFGPGTRLLVL.